This T cell receptor beta chain was documented in a study of PD-1 blockade in classical Hodgkin lymphoma. At the level of the study: Nivolumab 3 mg/kg was given intravenously every 2 weeks.

Every one of the patients relapsed after autologous stem cell transplantation (brentuximab vedotin exposure was variable). Regarding this clone: Its antigen is as yet unknown.

The ends were cut back, 5 bases at V and 10 bases at J, with 12 bases in the middle. Germline lookup yields CDR1 LNHDA and CDR2 SQIVND (reference sequence). The CDR3 has 12 residues. The table came from immunoSEQ multiplex PCR; TCRdb's copy has only in-frame clones and leaves some out. This table holds fewer than 25,000 clones, about three quarters found once. Whole-study findings and limits: The CD4+ diversity rise by C4D1 was clearest in complete responders. Complete responders showed a baseline diversity that resembled the diversity of newly diagnosed patients.

The sample consisted of peripheral blood mononuclear cells (PBMCs), taken before the second cycle of nivolumab. V is TRBV19 and J is TRBJ2-1; D call uncertain. The TCR sequence derives from a human donor with classical Hodgkin lymphoma. In DNA, the CDR3 is TGTGCCAGTAGTTGGGGAAGTGGAGAGCAGTTCTTC. Translated: CASSWGSGEQFF.